The rows below give T cell receptor beta chains drawn from one sample of a study of T-cell memory formation after mild COVID-19. TCRdb fed the 5' RACE reads into MiXCR, producing one record per CDR3 protein. This sample has 65,000 to 95,000 distinct CDR3 sequences, with roughly 13% found just once. Sequenced sample: PBMCs or a T cell subset sorted from them (not recorded which). The receptors stem from a man younger than 35 who had mild COVID-19 (a few samples of this study predate the infection). Cell type and time point are not known. Each CDR3 is given with its conserved first and last residue. D genes are given only for firm matches. Clone size, where shown, is once, few, many, or a class for clones that have expanded.

cdr3_length: 15; v_call: TRBV15; clone_size: few; j_call: TRBJ2-5; d_call: TRBD2; cdr3_aa: CATSERTSGQETQYF; cdr3_nt: TGTGCCACCAGCGAACGGACTAGCGGCCAAGAGACCCAGTACTTC
cdr3_length: 13; v_call: TRBV11-3; clone_size: few; j_call: TRBJ1-2; d_call: NA; cdr3_aa: CASSFGGFYGYTF; cdr3_nt: TGTGCCAGCAGCTTTGGGGGGTTCTATGGCTACACCTTC
cdr3_length: 13; v_call: TRBV12-3/TRBV12-4; clone_size: NA; j_call: TRBJ1-2; d_call: NA; cdr3_aa: CASSPGATYGYTF; cdr3_nt: TGTGCCAGCAGTCCAGGGGCCACCTATGGCTACACCTTC
cdr3_length: 13; v_call: TRBV12-3/TRBV12-4; clone_size: NA; j_call: TRBJ2-3; d_call: NA; cdr3_aa: CASSKGFTDTQYF; cdr3_nt: TGTGCCAGCTCAAAGGGCTTCACAGATACGCAGTATTTT
cdr3_length: 15; v_call: TRBV4-1; clone_size: few; j_call: TRBJ1-5; d_call: NA; cdr3_aa: CASSPPIEWNQPQHF; cdr3_nt: TGCGCCAGCAGCCCCCCCATCGAGTGGAATCAGCCCCAGCATTTT
cdr3_length: 18; v_call: TRBV7-2; clone_size: NA; j_call: TRBJ1-1; d_call: TRBD1; cdr3_aa: CASSLGWDRGPVNTEAFF; cdr3_nt: TGTGCCAGCAGCTTAGGGTGGGACAGGGGGCCCGTGAACACTGAAGCTTTCTTT
cdr3_length: 14; v_call: TRBV13; clone_size: many; j_call: TRBJ2-2; d_call: NA; cdr3_aa: CASSPGGMPGELFF; cdr3_nt: TGTGCCAGCAGCCCCGGTGGGATGCCCGGGGAGCTGTTTTTT
cdr3_length: 15; v_call: TRBV4-3; clone_size: NA; j_call: TRBJ2-7; d_call: TRBD1; cdr3_aa: CASRQGTGPGYEQYF; cdr3_nt: TGCGCCAGCAGGCAGGGGACAGGGCCAGGCTACGAGCAGTACTTC
cdr3_length: 14; v_call: TRBV29-1; clone_size: NA; j_call: TRBJ2-7; d_call: NA; cdr3_aa: CSVVPGAEPYEQYF; cdr3_nt: TGCAGCGTTGTACCCGGGGCAGAGCCCTACGAGCAGTACTTC
cdr3_length: 14; v_call: TRBV4-1; clone_size: few; j_call: TRBJ1-1; d_call: NA; cdr3_aa: CASSQEQGYTEAFF; cdr3_nt: TGCGCCAGCAGCCAAGAGCAGGGCTACACTGAAGCTTTCTTT
cdr3_length: 16; v_call: TRBV6-5; clone_size: NA; j_call: TRBJ1-4; d_call: NA; cdr3_aa: CASSYSRGGSNEKLFF; cdr3_nt: TGTGCCAGCAGTTACTCGCGGGGAGGGAGTAATGAAAAACTGTTTTTT
cdr3_length: 13; v_call: TRBV7-2; clone_size: NA; j_call: TRBJ1-5; d_call: NA; cdr3_aa: CASSLWENQPQHF; cdr3_nt: TGTGCCAGCAGCTTATGGGAAAATCAGCCCCAGCATTTT
cdr3_length: 13; v_call: TRBV20-1; clone_size: few; j_call: TRBJ1-6; d_call: NA; cdr3_aa: CSAKETPTSPLHF; cdr3_nt: TGCAGTGCTAAGGAAACTCCTACTTCGCCCCTCCACTTT
cdr3_length: 15; v_call: TRBV24-1; clone_size: NA; j_call: TRBJ2-3; d_call: TRBD2; cdr3_aa: CATSDYGGTVDTQYF; cdr3_nt: TGTGCCACCAGTGATTACGGGGGGACGGTAGATACGCAGTATTTT
cdr3_length: 15; v_call: TRBV4-1; clone_size: few; j_call: TRBJ1-6; d_call: NA; cdr3_aa: CASSQGGGQFQALHF; cdr3_nt: TGCGCCAGCAGCCAAGGGGGGGGGCAGTTTCAGGCCCTCCACTTT
cdr3_length: 15; v_call: TRBV7-2; clone_size: few; j_call: TRBJ1-3; d_call: NA; cdr3_aa: CASSPRGLERNTIYF; cdr3_nt: TGTGCCAGCAGCCCTAGAGGACTTGAAAGAAACACCATATATTTT
cdr3_length: 13; v_call: TRBV6-5; clone_size: few; j_call: TRBJ2-2; d_call: NA; cdr3_aa: CASTLQGPGELFF; cdr3_nt: TGTGCCAGCACCTTACAGGGCCCCGGGGAGCTGTTTTTT
cdr3_length: 15; v_call: TRBV5-1; clone_size: NA; j_call: TRBJ1-2; d_call: NA; cdr3_aa: CASSLWQGRYYGYTF; cdr3_nt: TGCGCCAGCAGCTTATGGCAGGGGAGGTACTATGGCTACACCTTC
cdr3_length: 14; v_call: TRBV7-2; clone_size: NA; j_call: TRBJ2-1; d_call: NA; cdr3_aa: CASSLDSAYNEQFF; cdr3_nt: TGTGCCAGCAGCCTAGATAGCGCCTACAATGAGCAGTTCTTC
cdr3_length: 10; v_call: TRBV29-1; clone_size: many; j_call: TRBJ2-1; d_call: NA; cdr3_aa: CSVGTSEQFF; cdr3_nt: TGCAGCGTGGGAACCAGTGAGCAGTTCTTC
cdr3_length: 15; v_call: TRBV29-1; clone_size: few; j_call: TRBJ1-6; d_call: NA; cdr3_aa: CSVEGPTSYNSPLHF; cdr3_nt: TGCAGCGTTGAAGGTCCCACGTCCTATAATTCACCCCTCCACTTT
cdr3_length: 14; v_call: TRBV20-1; clone_size: few; j_call: TRBJ1-5; d_call: NA; cdr3_aa: CSASPRVWNQPQHF; cdr3_nt: TGCAGTGCTAGTCCCAGGGTTTGGAATCAGCCCCAGCATTTT
cdr3_length: 14; v_call: TRBV9; clone_size: many; j_call: TRBJ1-1; d_call: TRBD1; cdr3_aa: CASSLTGVRTEAFF; cdr3_nt: TGTGCCAGCAGCCTTACAGGGGTTCGCACTGAAGCTTTCTTT
cdr3_length: 16; v_call: TRBV7-6; clone_size: NA; j_call: TRBJ2-3; d_call: TRBD2; cdr3_aa: CASSKTSGGVTDTQYF; cdr3_nt: TGTGCCAGCAGCAAGACTAGCGGGGGGGTCACAGATACGCAGTATTTT
cdr3_length: 13; v_call: TRBV29-1; clone_size: many; j_call: TRBJ2-3; d_call: NA; cdr3_aa: CSVEFLGPDTQYF; cdr3_nt: TGCAGCGTTGAATTTCTGGGCCCAGATACGCAGTATTTT
cdr3_length: 14; v_call: TRBV24-1; clone_size: NA; j_call: TRBJ2-7; d_call: NA; cdr3_aa: CATSCRGQSYEQYF; cdr3_nt: TGTGCCACCAGTTGCCGGGGGCAATCCTACGAGCAGTACTTC
cdr3_length: 15; v_call: TRBV9; clone_size: few; j_call: TRBJ1-3; d_call: NA; cdr3_aa: CASSVEVGAGNTIYF; cdr3_nt: TGTGCCAGCAGCGTAGAGGTCGGGGCTGGAAACACCATATATTTT
cdr3_length: 14; v_call: TRBV7-2; clone_size: few; j_call: TRBJ2-3; d_call: TRBD2; cdr3_aa: CASSLLAGYDTQYF; cdr3_nt: TGTGCCAGCAGCTTACTAGCGGGGTACGATACGCAGTATTTT